This TCR beta chain was documented in a study of shared clonotypes between healthy human individuals. On the study more broadly: CD4 naive and CD4 memory each took three plates per donor, while CD8 naive took two and CD8 memory one. General study results and limits: A handful of donors shared about 4.5% of their naive CD4 clonotypes. Clonotype sharing among donors was expected to depend on sequencing depth. Compared with clonotypes that all four donors shared, non-shared clonotypes had lower generation probabilities.

CDR1 and CDR2 from the germline V gene are DFQATT and SNEGSKA (reference sequence). V shed 6 bases and J shed 4 bases, with 7 bases lying between them. The CDR3 covers 11 residues. Repertoires were generated with immunoSEQ multiplex PCR, while TCRdb's copy carries only in-frame clones and drops some. The sample records 2,500,000 or so clones, about 92% being singletons. As to this clone: The antigen remains undetermined. Other DNA sequences in this sample translate to the same CDR3.

The sequence came from a man aged 18 to 29 in good health. The V gene is TRBV20-1, the J gene TRBJ2-1, with D perhaps TRBD1 (6 bases). The sample taken for sequencing was naive CD4+ T cells sorted from blood. Subset meaning: CD45RA+ positively selected. The DNA for the CDR3 is TGCAGTGCCAGGGGATACAATGAGCAGTTCTTC. It encodes CSARGYNEQFF.